This entry describes one TCR beta chain. Here immunoSEQ multiplex PCR was the method, and the copy in TCRdb shows in-frame clones only, minus some. This table has about 74,000 clones, roughly three quarters appearing once. The data originate from a study of blood T cell repertoires in COVID-19. The V end was cut by 2 bases, the J end by 8 bases, with 12 bases between. Germline CDR1 is MNHEY and CDR2 is SVGAGI. The CDR3 has 14 amino acids. The source of this sequence is a man in his sixties or seventies with acute or convalescent COVID-19. The chain recombines TRBV6-5 with TRBJ1-4; no firm D call. Sequenced material: peripheral blood. The CDR3 region has the DNA TGTGCCAGCAGTTACGGCGGGATTGGAGAAAAACTGTTTTTT. This encodes CASSYGGIGEKLFF.